This T cell receptor (beta chain) was retrieved from a study of cytomegalovirus exposure and HLA in healthy donors. Germline-derived CDR1 and CDR2 are MNHNY and SVGAGI (reference sequence). This CDR3 has 15 residues. V dropped 2 bases and J dropped 1; count of bases not matched to a gene: 4. Researchers ran the PCR with 60 Vbeta and 13 Jbeta primers. The assay was immunoSEQ multiplex PCR, and TCRdb's table has in-frame clones only and misses some. The sample includes 20,000 to 25,000 clones. The TCR comes from a man in his fifties or sixties in good health and CMV-seropositive. The sample was PBMCs. V gene TRBV6-6 combines with J gene TRBJ1-1, with 7 bases lining up with TRBD1. This chain's CDR3 is CASSYRGRPNTEAFF. The CDR3 coding sequence is TGTGCCAGCAGTTACAGGGGGCGTCCGAACACTGAAGCTTTCTTT.